One and the same sample provided the 16 T cell receptor beta chains below, sequenced in a study of OX40 agonist ivuxolimab in advanced cancers. Here immunoSEQ multiplex PCR was the method, and the copy in TCRdb shows in-frame clones only, minus some. Among 55,000 to 90,000 clones listed, 88% were seen once. This specimen was CD4+ or CD8+ T cells sorted from blood, taken in a trial of the OX40 agonist ivuxolimab. These receptors were collected from an adult with an advanced solid tumor such as melanoma, head and neck, liver or kidney cancer.

The chain combines TRBV5-1 with TRBJ2-1, with D maybe TRBD1 (6 bases). CDR3 size: 15 residues. Germline lookup yields CDR1 SGHRS and CDR2 YFSETQ. V lost 5 bases to trimming and J lost 0 bases, with 12 bases between them. This CDR3 reads CASRADSGSYNEQFF. The CDR3 DNA follows: TGCGCCAGCAGAGCGGACAGTGGCTCCTACAATGAGCAGTTCTTC. Supplemented by reference TRBV5-1 and TRBJ2-1, the full variable domain reads KAGVTQTPRYLIKTRGQQVTLSCSPISGHRSVSWYQQTPGQGLQFLFEYFSETQRNKGNFPGRFSGRQFSNSRSEMNVSTLELGDSALYLCASRADSGSYNEQFFGPGTRLTVL.

The chain combines TRBV19 with TRBJ1-2; TRBD1 matches at 7 bases. After removal of 5 bases from V and 4 bases from J, the junction contained 16 bases not matched to a gene. The length of the CDR3 is 17 residues. Germline CDR1 LNHDA, CDR2 SQIVND (reference sequence). The CDR3: CASSLGYRDRLTYGYTF. Written as DNA, the CDR3 is TGTGCCAGTAGTCTCGGATACCGGGACAGATTAACCTATGGCTACACCTTC. The whole variable domain, filled in from reference TRBV19 and TRBJ1-2, reads DGGITQSPKYLFRKEGQNVTLSCEQNLNHDAMYWYRQDPGQGLRLIYYSQIVNDFQKGDIAEGYSVSREKKESFPLTVTSAQKNPTAFYLCASSLGYRDRLTYGYTFGSGTRLTVV.

The J gene is TRBJ2-7, the V gene TRBV11-2, with D maybe TRBD2 (5 bases). This CDR3 comprises 11 residues. Germline CDR1 reads SGHAT; CDR2 reads FQNNGV. Trimming shortened V by 8 bases and J by 4 bases, and 9 bases separated the two germline ends. CDR3 coding DNA: TGTGCCAGCCAGATAGCGTACGAGCAGTACTTC. Amino acids: CASQIAYEQYF.

CDR3 residues: CASSPEGQGVYTDTQYF. DNA of the CDR3: TGTGCCAGCAGCCCAGAAGGACAGGGGGTTTACACAGATACGCAGTATTTT. This chain uses TRBV9 with TRBJ2-3, with 10 bases fitting TRBD1. The J segment lost 2 bases and the V segment lost 4 bases, leaving 10 bases of the junction unmatched. The CDR3 runs 17 residues. In germline, CDR1 is SGDLS, CDR2 YYNGEE.

This clone has only a few counts. V is TRBV6-5 and J is TRBJ2-7, with TRBD1 matching over 9 bases. Germline assignment: CDR1 MNHEY and CDR2 SVGAGI. V was clipped by 0 bases and J by 3 bases; unmatched bases: 3. This CDR3 spans 15 amino acids. CDR3 in amino acids: CASSYSQTGGYEQYF. Here the CDR3 DNA reads TGTGCCAGCAGTTACTCGCAGACAGGGGGCTACGAGCAGTACTTC.

This chain uses TRBV7-9 with TRBJ2-2; 12 nucleotides agree with TRBD1. Germline trimming cut 3 bases from V and 8 bases from J; bases unmatched to any gene: 4. In germline, CDR1 is SEHNR, CDR2 FQNEAQ (reference sequence). The CDR3 runs to 15 residues. The DNA of the CDR3 is TGTGCCAGCAGCTTCGGGACAGGGGGCTCTGGGGAGCTGTTTTTT. Protein: CASSFGTGGSGELFF. Drawing the rest from reference TRBV7-9 and TRBJ2-2, the complete variable domain is DTGVSQNPRHKITKRGQNVTFRCDPISEHNRLYWYRQTLGQGPEFLTYFQNEAQLEKSRLLSDRFSAERPKGSFSTLEIQRTEQGDSAMYLCASSFGTGGSGELFFGEGSRLTVL.

The chain is built from TRBV19 and TRBJ1-6; D is undetermined. The CDR3 covers 14 residues. The germline gives CDR1 LNHDA, CDR2 SQIVND (reference sequence). The V and J ends lost 5 bases and 0 bases respectively, with 5 bases between them. CDR3 region: CASSPSSYNSPLHF. As DNA, the CDR3 is TGTGCCAGTAGTCCGAGCTCCTATAATTCACCCCTCCACTTT.

This chain connects TRBV7-8 to TRBJ2-6, with a weak D call TRBD2 (7 bases). V lost 2 bases, J lost 0 bases, and 14 bases lay in between. Germline CDR1 SGHVS, CDR2 FQNEAQ. The CDR3 is made up of 18 amino acids. The CDR3 reads CASSLRVGGRSGANVLTF. For the CDR3, the DNA is TGTGCCAGCAGCTTACGAGTCGGGGGGCGCTCTGGGGCCAACGTCCTGACTTTC.

V gene TRBV19 combines with J gene TRBJ1-5; weak D call: TRBD1 (5 bases). The CDR3 has 15 residues. V was clipped by 9 bases and J by 3 bases, with 18 bases between them. CDR1 is LNHDA, CDR2 SQIVND, per germline (reference sequence). The CDR3 sequence is CASLAGGGLNQPQHF. The DNA for the CDR3 is TGTGCCAGCCTCGCGGGTGGGGGACTCAATCAGCCCCAGCATTTT.

As DNA, the CDR3 is TGCGCCAGCAGCCGCCGCGGACAGGGGGCGGACGAGCAGTACTTC. Translating gives CASSRRGQGADEQYF. V gene TRBV5-1 combines with J gene TRBJ2-7, with 11 bases that match TRBD1. The CDR3 covers 15 residues. Germline V lookup: CDR1 SGHRS, CDR2 YFSETQ. V lost 4 bases to trimming and J lost 5 bases; unmatched junction nucleotides: 8.

The chain uses TRBV27 and TRBJ2-2, with TRBD2 matching 9 bases. V shed 3 bases and J 5 bases; nucleotides not matched to a gene: 7. The V gene's germline CDR1 is MNHEY and CDR2 SMNVEV (reference sequence). The CDR3 loop spans 16 amino acids. The CDR3 sequence is CASSFGAGGPTGELFF. CDR3 DNA sequence: TGTGCCAGCAGTTTCGGGGCGGGGGGGCCGACCGGGGAGCTGTTTTTT.

This clone was counted between two and nine times. The chain couples TRBV5-1 to TRBJ2-3; D gene unclear. Trimming shortened V by 3 bases and J by 0 bases, and 2 bases separated the two germline ends. The CDR3 loop spans 12 amino acids. The germline gives CDR1 SGHRS, CDR2 YFSETQ. The CDR3 loop is CASSSSTDTQYF. The CDR3 DNA follows: TGCGCCAGCAGCTCTAGCACAGATACGCAGTATTTT.

This clone occurred a few times. The chain is built from TRBV19 and TRBJ1-1; D is undetermined. There are 13 residues in the CDR3. Germline lookup yields CDR1 LNHDA and CDR2 SQIVND (reference sequence). V lost 4 bases to trimming and J lost 2 bases, with 8 bases between them. CDR3 protein: CASSTSGNTEAFF. CDR3 nucleotides: TGTGCCAGTAGTACGTCGGGTAACACTGAAGCTTTCTTT. The full variable domain, in which reference TRBV19 and TRBJ1-1 provide the parts outside the CDR3, is DGGITQSPKYLFRKEGQNVTLSCEQNLNHDAMYWYRQDPGQGLRLIYYSQIVNDFQKGDIAEGYSVSREKKESFPLTVTSAQKNPTAFYLCASSTSGNTEAFFGQGTRLTVV.

The gene calls are TRBV7-6 and TRBJ2-1, with a possible D match to TRBD2 (5 bases). With 0 bases removed from V and 7 bases from J, the gap between germline ends came to 13 bases. The germline V gene has CDR1 SGHVS and CDR2 FNYEAQ. The CDR3 extends over 15 amino acids. The CDR3 DNA reads as TGTGCCAGCAGCTTAGCCGCCGGCCGAGGGAATGAGCAGTTCTTC. The encoded protein is CASSLAAGRGNEQFF. The variable domain in full, completed from reference TRBV7-6 and TRBJ2-1, reads GAGVSQSPRYKVTKRGQDVALRCDPISGHVSLYWYRQALGQGPEFLTYFNYEAQQDKSGLPNDRFSAERPEGSISTLTIQRTEQRDSAMYRCASSLAAGRGNEQFFGPGTRLTVL.

This chain uses TRBV11-2 with TRBJ2-7, with D perhaps TRBD1 (5 bases). With 5 bases removed from V and 0 bases from J, the gap between germline ends came to 11 bases. This CDR3 is 14 amino acids long. From germline, CDR1 is SGHAT and CDR2 FQNNGV. The CDR3 is CASSPRQSSYEQYF. In DNA, the CDR3 is TGTGCCAGCAGCCCCAGACAGAGCTCCTACGAGCAGTACTTC. Filled out from reference TRBV11-2 and TRBJ2-7, the complete variable domain reads EAGVAQSPRYKIIEKRQSVAFWCNPISGHATLYWYQQILGQGPKLLIQFQNNGVVDDSQLPKDRFSAERLKGVDSTLKIQPAKLEDSAVYLCASSPRQSSYEQYFGPGTRLTVT.

This chain links TRBV30 with TRBJ2-6; D tentatively fits TRBD1 or TRBD2 (5 bases each). Germline CDR1 reads GTSNPN; CDR2 reads SVGIG (reference sequence). Trimming shortened V by 1 base and J by 0 bases, and 10 bases separated the two germline ends. CDR3 length: 16 amino acids. This CDR3 reads CAWSESGTSGANVLTF. The CDR3 region has the DNA TGTGCCTGGAGTGAATCCGGGACCTCTGGGGCCAACGTCCTGACTTTC.